Presented here are 3 T cell receptor beta chains from one specimen sequenced in a study of beta chain features in type 1 diabetes. The study's findings and limits: Moderate yet significant TCRB CDR3 shortening was seen in Type 1 diabetes patients in all four CD4+ subsets.

Every bit of the isolated RNA underwent reverse transcription, so sequencing read expressed TCRB transcripts. Using immunoSEQ multiplex PCR, the repertoire was profiled, and TCRdb retains in-frame clones only, with some absent. Of about 180,000 clones in the sample, 6.5% to 9.5% were seen once. What these receptors recognize is not known. Sequencing input: central memory CD4+ T cells from blood. Receptors were obtained from a woman between 40 and 50 years old with type 1 diabetes.

This clone was detected only a few times. V usage is TRBV27 and J usage is TRBJ1-2; D is ambiguous. CDR3 length equals 13 residues. The germline V and J ends were trimmed by 8 bases and 8 bases, with 18 bases remaining between them. Germline CDR1 reads MNHEY; CDR2 reads SMNVEV (reference sequence). CDR3 in DNA: TGTGCCAGCGGTGACATCCTACGAGGGGGCTACACCTTC. It codes for CASGDILRGGYTF.

This clone was picked up a small number of times. This chain connects TRBV6-5 to TRBJ2-7, with D possibly TRBD1 on 5 matching bases. Germline V gives CDR1 MNHEY, CDR2 SVGAGI. The CDR3 covers 12 residues. V lost 6 bases and J 7 bases, leaving 13 bases between the germline ends. In DNA form, the CDR3 reads TGTGCCAGCAGCCTTGTACAGGAAGAGCAGTACTTC. Residues: CASSLVQEEQYF.

In regard to this clone: The same CDR3 also results from other DNA sequences found in this sample. The V call is TRBV4-3, the J call TRBJ2-2, with D unclear. V was shortened by 0 bases and J by 3 bases, with 5 bases between the two germline ends. Looked up from germline, CDR1 is LGHNA and CDR2 is YSLEER. The length of the CDR3 is 14 residues. For the CDR3, the DNA is TGCGCCAGCAGCCAAGACCGGTACACCGGGGAGCTGTTTTTT. Amino acids: CASSQDRYTGELFF.